This T cell receptor (beta chain) was recovered during a study of blood T cell repertoires in COVID-19. Study as a whole: Samples of COVID-19 (acute and convalescent) were obtained from the United States, Italy and Spain.

Authors' methods: Reference gene primer amplification yielded estimated nucleated cell counts. The protocol was immunoSEQ multiplex PCR, while the TCRdb copy is restricted to in-frame clones and leaves out a portion. The V and J calls and clone size were taken over from that table, and D and trimming were inferred from the DNA. The sample includes approximately 400,000 clones, about 91% of them seen just once. V lost 7 bases and J lost 3, with 17 bases in between. Germline CDR1 SQVTM, CDR2 ANQGSEA. This CDR3 region has 14 residues. It was during active infection that Seattle patients were enrolled and then longitudinally followed.

This sequence originates from a woman in her forties or fifties with COVID-19, enrolled during active disease. Sequenced input: peripheral blood. The chain is built from TRBV29-1 and TRBJ2-3; maybe TRBD1 (6 bases). For the CDR3, the DNA is TGCAGCGCCTTGGGACACCCCTCGACAGATACGCAGTATTTT. It translates to CSALGHPSTDTQYF.